This entry lists 23 T cell receptor beta chains sequenced from one sample in a study of human T cells and chemical hapten exposure. Time point: pre-sensitization, week 0. Treatment meaning: therapeutic diphenylcyclopropenone sensitization with weekly scalp DPC. Each CDR3 protein is one row after TCRdb ran MiXCR on the RACE reads. The table has 200,000 to 300,000 distinct CDR3 sequences, approximately 8.4% seen once; the top ten hold less than 3%. This sample comprised whole blood, obtained in connection with sensitization to the hapten diphenylcyclopropenone (DPC). These receptors were taken from a woman between 40 and 50 years old with alopecia areata. Some clones in this sample may be carry-over from other donors' samples.

The chain links TRBV29-1 to TRBJ2-7; 11 bases fit TRBD2. J lost 5 bases, V lost 4 bases, and 7 bases had no gene match. Germline CDR1 reads SQVTM; CDR2 reads ANQGSEA. This CDR3 region has 14 residues. The CDR3 coding sequence is TGCAGCGTTGTCCTAGCGGGAGGTTTGAACGAGCAGTACTTC. It specifies CSVVLAGGLNEQYF.

This clonotype was picked up a small number of times. The V call is TRBV7-2, the J call TRBJ2-2; D possibly corresponds to TRBD2 (6 bases). The germline V gene encodes CDR1 SGHTA and CDR2 FQGNSA. This CDR3 spans 15 amino acids. Trimming removed 5 bases at V and 2 bases at J, with 12 bases between. CDR3 nucleotide sequence: TGTGCCAGCAGCCCCCTAGCGATCAACACCGGGGAGCTGTTTTTT. Amino acid sequence: CASSPLAINTGELFF.

In its sample, this clonotype was seen a few times. The chain recombines TRBV29-1 with TRBJ2-7; 8 bases are a match to TRBD2. Germline V lookup: CDR1 SQVTM, CDR2 ANQGSEA. CDR3 length equals 12 residues. The J segment lost 2 bases and the V segment lost 5 bases, leaving 2 bases of the junction unmatched. CDR3 amino acids: CSVTGGPYEQYF. In nucleotides, the CDR3 is TGCAGCGTTACGGGAGGGCCCTACGAGCAGTACTTC.

The chain combines TRBV7-9 with TRBJ2-1; D gene ambiguous. Germline V gives CDR1 SEHNR, CDR2 FQNEAQ (reference sequence). This CDR3 comprises 15 residues. Trimming pared 7 bases from V and 0 bases from J, leaving 13 bases between. This CDR3 is CASTIGGSSYNEQFF. CDR3 nucleotide sequence: TGTGCCAGCACCATTGGCGGAAGCTCCTACAATGAGCAGTTCTTC. Based on the CDR3 plus reference TRBV7-9 and TRBJ2-1, the full variable domain is DTGVSQNPRHKITKRGQNVTFRCDPISEHNRLYWYRQTLGQGPEFLTYFQNEAQLEKSRLLSDRFSAERPKGSFSTLEIQRTEQGDSAMYLCASTIGGSSYNEQFFGPGTRLTVL.

At least ten counts were recorded for this clonotype. The J gene is TRBJ2-7, the V gene TRBV5-1; D ambiguous. The CDR3 spans 14 residues. Trimming removed 0 bases from V and 2 bases from J, with 9 bases in between. CDR1 and CDR2 (germline): SGHRS, YFSETQ. The CDR3 DNA sequence: TGCGCCAGCAGCTTGGCCTCACGGGCCTACGAGCAGTACTTC. Encoded protein: CASSLASRAYEQYF.

This clonotype was picked up a small number of times. This chain joins TRBV9 and TRBJ1-2, with D perhaps matching TRBD1 (6 bases). The CDR3 covers 15 residues. Germline V lookup: CDR1 SGDLS, CDR2 YYNGEE. The V gene lost 0 bases and the J gene lost 0 bases, with 9 bases spanning the gap. The CDR3 protein is CASSVDGQPNYGYTF. The CDR3 DNA is TGTGCCAGCAGCGTAGACGGACAGCCTAACTATGGCTACACCTTC.

This clonotype came up once. This rearrangement joins TRBV20-1 to TRBJ1-5; maybe TRBD1 (6 bases). V shed 4 bases and J shed 2 bases, with 12 bases lying between them. Germline CDR1 is DFQATT and CDR2 is SNEGSKA (reference sequence). The CDR3 spans 14 residues. The CDR3 loop reads CSATRQVGNQPQHF. DNA for the CDR3: TGCAGTGCTACTCGACAGGTCGGCAATCAGCCCCAGCATTTT.

This clonotype was found a few times. The chain links TRBV6-5 to TRBJ2-3, with 8 bases fitting TRBD2. The junction had 5 bases not matched to a gene; V was cut back by 5 bases and J by 4 bases. The CDR3 totals 14 residues. The V gene's germline CDR1 is MNHEY and CDR2 SVGAGI. CDR3 sequence reads: CASSRGTRPDTQYF. The CDR3 DNA reads TGTGCCAGCAGTAGGGGGACTAGACCAGATACGCAGTATTTT.

V is TRBV7-2 and J is TRBJ2-3; D is unclear. Germline V CDR1 and CDR2: SGHTA, FQGNSA. The CDR3 is 13 amino acids. V lost 4 bases and J lost 2, with 7 bases in between. The CDR3 DNA reads as TGTGCCAGCAGCTCCTTATCCACAGATACGCAGTATTTT. Translated, it gives CASSSLSTDTQYF.

V and J are TRBV4-3 and TRBJ2-5; tentatively, D is TRBD1 (6 bases). CDR1 LGHNA and CDR2 YSLEER come from the germline V gene. V was pared by 1 base and J by 5 bases, with 8 bases between. This CDR3 is 13 amino acids long. CDR3 residues: CASSQGQVETQYF. The CDR3 region has the DNA TGCGCCAGCAGCCAAGGACAGGTTGAGACCCAGTACTTC.

The rearrangement joins TRBV6-4 to TRBJ2-1, with TRBD1 matching 10 bases. Germline assignment: CDR1 MRHNA and CDR2 SNTAGT. The CDR3 extends over 15 amino acids. With 4 bases clipped from V and 8 bases from J, the junction kept 8 bases outside the gene matches. The DNA of the CDR3 is TGTGCCAGCAGTGTAGAAAGGGACAGGGGTCATGAGCAGTTCTTC. It is translated as CASSVERDRGHEQFF.

This chain uses TRBV5-1 with TRBJ2-7; no reliable D call. Germline V lookup: CDR1 SGHRS, CDR2 YFSETQ. CDR3 length equals 12 residues. The V end lost 4 bases, the J end lost 5 bases, and 10 bases lay between the germline ends. The CDR3: CASSDALNEQYF. CDR3 in DNA: TGCGCCAGCAGCGACGCCCTCAACGAGCAGTACTTC.

This chain joins TRBV7-2 and TRBJ2-4, with D possibly TRBD2 on 5 matching bases. Trimming pared 2 bases from V and 4 bases from J, leaving 21 bases between. Germline V lookup: CDR1 SGHTA, CDR2 FQGNSA. CDR3 size: 18 residues. In DNA, the CDR3 is TGTGCCAGCAGCTTACAGCGGTATACTTCCTCTTTTAAAAACATTCAGTACTTC. As protein: CASSLQRYTSSFKNIQYF.

The chain joins TRBV29-1 to TRBJ2-3, with D unclear. In germline, CDR1 is SQVTM, CDR2 ANQGSEA. The length of the CDR3 is 12 residues. V shed 7 bases and J shed 1 base, with 9 bases lying between them. This CDR3 is CSAVDGTDTQYF. The CDR3 DNA reads as TGCAGCGCCGTGGACGGCACAGATACGCAGTATTTT.

This clonotype has at least ten counts. This rearrangement joins TRBV18 to TRBJ1-1; no reliable D call. CDR1 KGHSH and CDR2 LQKENI come from the germline V gene. V was clipped by 7 bases and J by 0 bases, with 12 bases between them. This CDR3 contains 14 residues. CDR3 in amino acids: CASCLVTLNTEAFF. The CDR3 DNA reads as TGTGCCAGCTGCCTTGTCACGTTGAACACTGAAGCTTTCTTT.

A note on this clonotype: Relative to the germline gene, one junction end is altered; a read error may explain this. V gene TRBV28 combines with J gene TRBJ1-5; D perhaps matches TRBD1 (5 bases). The CDR3 sequence is 11 residues long. The germline V gene has CDR1 MDHEN and CDR2 SYDVKM. In DNA form, the CDR3 reads TGTGCCAGCAGTGACAGAGTCGGTATGGATTTT. Its translation is CASSDRVGMDF.

This clonotype was detected many times. The chain links TRBV9 to TRBJ1-1, with unresolved D. The germline V gene has CDR1 SGDLS and CDR2 YYNGEE. CDR3 length: 16 amino acids. Between the trimmed V and J ends, which lost 2 bases and 0 bases, there was a span of 14 bases. CDR3 sequence reads: CASSVVRESMNTEAFF. The CDR3 nucleotides are TGTGCCAGCAGCGTGGTCCGGGAATCTATGAACACTGAAGCTTTCTTT.

V gene TRBV9 combines with J gene TRBJ2-1; 9 bases map to TRBD2. Germline CDR1 is SGDLS and CDR2 is YYNGEE. With 0 bases clipped from V and 4 bases from J, the junction kept 23 bases outside the gene matches. There are 22 residues in the CDR3. The CDR3 DNA reads TGTGCCAGCAGCGTAGGAGCCGGGACTAGCTCCCTCACTCATCCTCGATACAATGAGCAGTTCTTC. It encodes CASSVGAGTSSLTHPRYNEQFF.

The sample holds a few counts of this clonotype. The genes are TRBV6-5 and TRBJ1-5; 9 bases match TRBD1. The V segment lost 6 bases and the J segment 5 bases; nucleotides outside the gene matches: 8. In germline, CDR1 is MNHEY, CDR2 SVGAGI. This CDR3 has 15 amino acids. The CDR3 sequence is CASRGGTGSDQPQHF. The CDR3 DNA follows: TGTGCCAGCAGAGGAGGGACAGGGAGCGATCAGCCCCAGCATTTT.

This clonotype was detected many times. V gene TRBV28 combines with J gene TRBJ2-7; TRBD1 agrees at 11 bases. The CDR3 is 15 amino acids. J gave up 5 bases and V 6 bases, and 9 bases lay outside the gene matches. In germline, CDR1 is MDHEN, CDR2 SYDVKM. The CDR3 DNA reads TGTGCCAGCAGCGTGGGAGGACAGGGGGCCCACGAGCAGTACTTC. Translating gives CASSVGGQGAHEQYF.

The J gene is TRBJ2-7, the V gene TRBV6-6, with D maybe TRBD1 (7 bases). The CDR3 is 15 amino acids. Trimming pared 5 bases from V and 2 bases from J, leaving 16 bases between. CDR1 is MNHNY, CDR2 SVGAGI, per germline (reference sequence). The CDR3 loop reads CASSQRQGGTYEQYF. The CDR3 DNA reads as TGTGCCAGCAGTCAGCGACAGGGAGGAACCTACGAGCAGTACTTC.

V usage is TRBV14 and J usage is TRBJ2-3; TRBD1 agrees at 9 bases. The V segment lost 0 bases and the J segment 0 bases; nucleotides outside the gene matches: 7. Germline CDR1 reads SGHDN; CDR2 reads FVKESK. The CDR3 runs to 18 residues. The CDR3 nucleotides read TGTGCCAGCAGCCAAGATCGTATGGACAGGGGCAGCACAGATACGCAGTATTTT. This encodes CASSQDRMDRGSTDTQYF.

This clonotype was observed many times. The CDR3 nucleotides read TGCAGCGCCCGAATAGCGGGAGGGCCGTACAATGAGCAGTTCTTC. It specifies CSARIAGGPYNEQFF. The chain combines TRBV29-1 with TRBJ2-1, with 11 bases fitting TRBD2. From germline, CDR1 is SQVTM and CDR2 ANQGSEA. V was clipped by 7 bases and J by 4 bases; unmatched bases: 9. CDR3 length equals 15 residues.